This TCR beta chain was observed in a study of T-cell memory formation after mild COVID-19. Study overall: For the most part, TCR clusters were specific to one donor.

This clonotype has a handful of counts. Its antigen is still unknown. Study conclusions and caveats: Clones that contracted from day 15 to 85 had balanced CD4/CD8; later expanders were CD4+ biased. CM and EM subsets held most contracting CD4+ clones; EMRA held CD8+ ones.

A 5'RACE reaction primed in the constant segment made cDNA libraries of TCR alpha and TCR beta, and these carried sample barcodes and UMIs. TCRdb reprocessed the 5' RACE reads via MiXCR and lists one record per CDR3 protein. The sample holds some 70,000 distinct CDR3 sequences; over 15% are singletons and the top ten take 25% to 35%. The trim removed 3 bases at V and 6 bases at J, leaving 7 bases unmatched. CDR1 is SQVTM and CDR2 is ANQGSEA in the germline V gene. The CDR3 loop spans 13 amino acids. The TCR originated in an adult woman who had mild COVID-19 (a few samples of this study predate the infection). Cell type and time point are not known. The source material was PBMCs or a T cell subset sorted from them (not recorded which). The J gene is TRBJ1-1, the V gene TRBV29-1, with 7 bases that match TRBD1. CDR3 amino acids: CSVEYPGTAEAFF. The CDR3 nucleotides read TGCAGCGTTGAGTATCCTGGGACAGCTGAAGCTTTCTTT.